This T cell receptor beta chain is drawn from a study of cytomegalovirus exposure and HLA in healthy donors. Findings of the study overall: In a later analysis, TCR beta V- and J-gene trimming was associated with a missense DCLRE1C variant. A prior analysis recorded that most TCR beta V segments were productive about 90% or about 30% of the time.

PCR amplification relied on 60 Vbeta primers (plus 13 Jbeta primers). The method was immunoSEQ multiplex PCR; TCRdb's version includes in-frame clones alone and lacks a portion of them. The table has roughly 280,000 clones, roughly two thirds seen once. Points on this clone: The antigen is unknown.

After removal of 3 bases from V and 3 bases from J, the junction contained 11 bases not matched to a gene. Germline assignment: CDR1 PRHDT and CDR2 FYEKMQ (reference sequence). This CDR3 comprises 17 residues. This rearrangement joins TRBV13 to TRBJ2-7; TRBD2 matches at 10 bases. The sample taken for sequencing was PBMCs. This clonotype originated in a female donor in good health and CMV-seronegative. CDR3 DNA sequence: TGTGCCAGCAGCTTGGCTAGCGGGAGTCCTTTTTACTACGAGCAGTACTTC. Residues: CASSLASGSPFYYEQYF. Drawing the rest from reference TRBV13 and TRBJ2-7, the complete variable domain is AAGVIQSPRHLIKEKRETATLKCYPIPRHDTVYWYQQGPGQDPQFLISFYEKMQSDKGSIPDRFSAQQFSDYHSELNMSSLELGDSALYFCASSLASGSPFYYEQYFGPGTRLTVT.